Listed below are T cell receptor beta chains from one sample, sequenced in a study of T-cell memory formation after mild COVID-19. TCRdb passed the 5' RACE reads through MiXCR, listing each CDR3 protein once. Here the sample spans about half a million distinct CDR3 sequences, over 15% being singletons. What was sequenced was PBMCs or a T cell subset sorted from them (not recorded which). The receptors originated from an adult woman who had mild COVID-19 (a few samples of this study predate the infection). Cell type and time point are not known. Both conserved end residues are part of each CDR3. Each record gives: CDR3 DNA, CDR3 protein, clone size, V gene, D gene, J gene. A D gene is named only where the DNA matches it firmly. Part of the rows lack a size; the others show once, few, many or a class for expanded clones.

CDR3nt: TGCGCCAGCAGCCAAGGCTCAACATCCTACGAGCAGTACTTC; CDR3aa: CASSQGSTSYEQYF; abundance: few; v_gene: TRBV4-3; d_gene: NA; j_gene: TRBJ2-7
CDR3nt: TGTGCCAGCAGCCAAGACCTTAGCGGGAACACCGGGGAGCTGTTTTTT; CDR3aa: CASSQDLSGNTGELFF; abundance: few; v_gene: TRBV4-2; d_gene: NA; j_gene: TRBJ2-2
CDR3nt: TGCAGTGCTAGAGAGGCGGGGGACATCCTAGAGACCCAGTACTTC; CDR3aa: CSAREAGDILETQYF; abundance: NA; v_gene: TRBV20-1; d_gene: NA; j_gene: TRBJ2-5
CDR3nt: TGCGCCAGCAGCCACGTTACTAGCGGGAGCTCCTACAATGAGCAGTTCTTC; CDR3aa: CASSHVTSGSSYNEQFF; abundance: few; v_gene: TRBV4-3; d_gene: TRBD2; j_gene: TRBJ2-1
CDR3nt: TGTGCCAGCAGTTTCGGCGGTCAACAGCCCCAGCATTTT; CDR3aa: CASSFGGQQPQHF; abundance: few; v_gene: TRBV12-3/TRBV12-4; d_gene: NA; j_gene: TRBJ1-5
CDR3nt: TGTGCCAGCAGCGACCCGGGACAGGGGAGAACTGAAGCTTTCTTT; CDR3aa: CASSDPGQGRTEAFF; abundance: NA; v_gene: TRBV5-6; d_gene: TRBD1; j_gene: TRBJ1-1
CDR3nt: TGTGCCAGCCTTCGGCCGGGCAATCAGCCCCAGCATTTT; CDR3aa: CASLRPGNQPQHF; abundance: NA; v_gene: TRBV6-2/TRBV6-3; d_gene: NA; j_gene: TRBJ1-5
CDR3nt: TGTGCCAGCAGGAACTCGGGGGGGAATCAGCCCCAGCATTTT; CDR3aa: CASRNSGGNQPQHF; abundance: few; v_gene: TRBV12-3/TRBV12-4; d_gene: NA; j_gene: TRBJ1-5
CDR3nt: TGTGCTAGCCGGGGGGCGATGGAGACCCAGTACTTC; CDR3aa: CASRGAMETQYF; abundance: many; v_gene: TRBV7-7; d_gene: NA; j_gene: TRBJ2-5
CDR3nt: TGTGCCAGCAGTGAAGGGCAGTGGGACAGGGACGAGACCCAGTACTTC; CDR3aa: CASSEGQWDRDETQYF; abundance: few; v_gene: TRBV6-1; d_gene: TRBD1; j_gene: TRBJ2-5
CDR3nt: TGTGCCAGCGGGCCTAGCGGGAGGGCCGGGGACAATGAGCAGTTCTTC; CDR3aa: CASGPSGRAGDNEQFF; abundance: NA; v_gene: TRBV2; d_gene: TRBD2; j_gene: TRBJ2-1
CDR3nt: TGTGCCAGCAGCCTATCCGGGGGGACCCAGCCCCAGCATTTT; CDR3aa: CASSLSGGTQPQHF; abundance: many; v_gene: TRBV12-3/TRBV12-4; d_gene: NA; j_gene: TRBJ1-5
CDR3nt: TGCGCCAGCAGTGCTAGCGGGGGCTACAATGAGCAGTTCTTC; CDR3aa: CASSASGGYNEQFF; abundance: few; v_gene: TRBV5-1; d_gene: TRBD2; j_gene: TRBJ2-1
CDR3nt: TGTGCCAGCAGCCCGCCCAGGGCCTTAGGGACCCAGTACTTC; CDR3aa: CASSPPRALGTQYF; abundance: few; v_gene: TRBV7-2; d_gene: NA; j_gene: TRBJ2-5
CDR3nt: TGTGCCAGCAGCTTGGGGGCGGGCCCCTACAATGAGCAGTTCTTC; CDR3aa: CASSLGAGPYNEQFF; abundance: few; v_gene: TRBV5-5; d_gene: NA; j_gene: TRBJ2-1
CDR3nt: TGTGCCAGCAGCTTTGGCGTAGCGGGGGGCTCCTACGAGCAGTACTTC; CDR3aa: CASSFGVAGGSYEQYF; abundance: many; v_gene: TRBV7-6; d_gene: TRBD2; j_gene: TRBJ2-7
CDR3nt: TGTGCCAGCAGCTTAAGGGCCGGACCATTAAACTACGAGCAGTACTTC; CDR3aa: CASSLRAGPLNYEQYF; abundance: few; v_gene: TRBV7-9; d_gene: NA; j_gene: TRBJ2-7
CDR3nt: TGTGCCAGCAGCTTCCAGACAGGGAGCCAAGAGACCCAGTACTTC; CDR3aa: CASSFQTGSQETQYF; abundance: NA; v_gene: TRBV7-2; d_gene: TRBD1; j_gene: TRBJ2-5
CDR3nt: TGTGCCAGCAGCTTAAGGGAGCTACAGGGGATGAACACCGGGGAGCTGTTTTTT; CDR3aa: CASSLRELQGMNTGELFF; abundance: NA; v_gene: TRBV7-8; d_gene: TRBD1; j_gene: TRBJ2-2
CDR3nt: TGCGCCAGCAGCGCGGGACAGGGAGAGGACCGTCGGTTCTTC; CDR3aa: CASSAGQGEDRRFF; abundance: many; v_gene: TRBV5-1; d_gene: TRBD1; j_gene: TRBJ2-1
CDR3nt: TGCAGTGCTAGAGATTTTCCCGAGCAGTACTTC; CDR3aa: CSARDFPEQYF; abundance: few; v_gene: TRBV20-1; d_gene: NA; j_gene: TRBJ2-7
CDR3nt: TGTGCCAGCAGCCATGGGGGGTTTTCAGATACGCAGTATTTT; CDR3aa: CASSHGGFSDTQYF; abundance: NA; v_gene: TRBV21-1; d_gene: NA; j_gene: TRBJ2-3
CDR3nt: TGCAGTGCTAGTAAACAGGGAGGCGACGAGCAGTACTTC; CDR3aa: CSASKQGGDEQYF; abundance: NA; v_gene: TRBV20-1; d_gene: NA; j_gene: TRBJ2-7
CDR3nt: TGTGCCAGCAGCCAAGATCTGGGGGCCGTCTACGAGCAGTACTTC; CDR3aa: CASSQDLGAVYEQYF; abundance: few; v_gene: TRBV4-2; d_gene: NA; j_gene: TRBJ2-7
CDR3nt: TGTGCCAGCAGCTACCTAACCACCGCGGGACATCAAGAGACCCAGTACTTC; CDR3aa: CASSYLTTAGHQETQYF; abundance: NA; v_gene: TRBV7-9; d_gene: NA; j_gene: TRBJ2-5
CDR3nt: TGTGCCAGCAGCGAAACTAGTCGGGGGACAGATACGCAGTATTTT; CDR3aa: CASSETSRGTDTQYF; abundance: NA; v_gene: TRBV7-2; d_gene: NA; j_gene: TRBJ2-3
CDR3nt: TGTGCCAGCAGTGAACAACTAGCGGGAGGTTTCGATACGCAGTATTTT; CDR3aa: CASSEQLAGGFDTQYF; abundance: NA; v_gene: TRBV25-1; d_gene: TRBD2; j_gene: TRBJ2-3
CDR3nt: TGTGCCAGCAGTCGAGTAGCGAGGGGTTACAATGAGCAGTTCTTC; CDR3aa: CASSRVARGYNEQFF; abundance: many; v_gene: TRBV5-5; d_gene: NA; j_gene: TRBJ2-1
CDR3nt: TGCAGCGTTGAGTGGGGGGCGGTCCACAATGAGCAGTTCTTC; CDR3aa: CSVEWGAVHNEQFF; abundance: NA; v_gene: TRBV29-1; d_gene: NA; j_gene: TRBJ2-1
CDR3nt: TGTGCCAGCAGCATAGGAGGTGCACTCCTGGCCAATCAGCCCCAGCATTTT; CDR3aa: CASSIGGALLANQPQHF; abundance: NA; v_gene: TRBV5-5; d_gene: NA; j_gene: TRBJ1-5
CDR3nt: TGTGCCAGCACCCTGGAGTACTCTGGAAACACCATATATTTT; CDR3aa: CASTLEYSGNTIYF; abundance: few; v_gene: TRBV7-2; d_gene: NA; j_gene: TRBJ1-3
CDR3nt: TGCGCCAGCAGCTTGGTCACTAGCGGGGGCCTGAGCTCCTACAATGAGCAGTTCTTC; CDR3aa: CASSLVTSGGLSSYNEQFF; abundance: few; v_gene: TRBV5-1; d_gene: TRBD2; j_gene: TRBJ2-1
CDR3nt: TGTGCCAGCAGCGACAGGGCGTTGGGCACTGAAGCTTTCTTT; CDR3aa: CASSDRALGTEAFF; abundance: few; v_gene: TRBV6-2/TRBV6-3; d_gene: TRBD1; j_gene: TRBJ1-1
CDR3nt: TGCGCCAGCAGCCCCGAGGGGAGCTCCTATAATTCACCCCTCCACTTT; CDR3aa: CASSPEGSSYNSPLHF; abundance: few; v_gene: TRBV4-1; d_gene: NA; j_gene: TRBJ1-6
CDR3nt: TGCGCCAGCAGCCCATCTACGAGGACCTCCTATAATTCACCCCTCCACTTT; CDR3aa: CASSPSTRTSYNSPLHF; abundance: few; v_gene: TRBV4-3; d_gene: NA; j_gene: TRBJ1-6
CDR3nt: TGTGCCAGCAGCTTCGGTCAGGGGGTTAACGGGGAGCTGTTTTTT; CDR3aa: CASSFGQGVNGELFF; abundance: NA; v_gene: TRBV7-9; d_gene: TRBD1; j_gene: TRBJ2-2
CDR3nt: TGTGCCAGCAGCTTGATTAGGGACTCAGATACGCAGTATTTT; CDR3aa: CASSLIRDSDTQYF; abundance: NA; v_gene: TRBV7-2; d_gene: NA; j_gene: TRBJ2-3
CDR3nt: TGCAGTGCTAGAGCCCGGACAGGGGTACACACTGAAGCTTTCTTT; CDR3aa: CSARARTGVHTEAFF; abundance: few; v_gene: TRBV20-1; d_gene: TRBD1; j_gene: TRBJ1-1
CDR3nt: TGTGCCAGCAGGTCCGGGACTAGCGGGACAAATGAGCAGTTCTTC; CDR3aa: CASRSGTSGTNEQFF; abundance: few; v_gene: TRBV7-9; d_gene: TRBD2; j_gene: TRBJ2-1
CDR3nt: TGTGCCAGCAGTTTTGTACAGGGAGGTGGCTACACCTTC; CDR3aa: CASSFVQGGGYTF; abundance: few; v_gene: TRBV27; d_gene: NA; j_gene: TRBJ1-2